The TCR beta chain described here comes from a study of identifying expanded T cells in peripheral blood. General study results and limits: Across healthy donors, higher total template counts meant significantly greater roughly two-week count variance. Roughly 1.2 clones differed between technical replicates, versus approximately 17 and 20 over time.

Assay: immunoSEQ multiplex PCR; the TCRdb copy retains only in-frame clones and omits some. The sample has about 78,000 clones; 84% are singletons. Collection occurred without any documented infections or immune events in donors. Concerning this clone itself: Its antigen is as yet unknown.

The receptor comes from a person aged 18 to 70 in good health. The sample was blood.

The CDR3 here is CASSLDRGQETQYF. In DNA form, the CDR3 reads TGTGCCAGCAGTTTAGACAGGGGTCAAGAGACCCAGTACTTC. The rearrangement uses TRBV28 and TRBJ2-5, with TRBD1 matching 8 bases. Germline lookup yields CDR1 MDHEN and CDR2 SYDVKM. CDR3 length: 14 residues. The V gene end was trimmed by 2 bases and the J gene end by 2 bases; junction bases not matched to a gene: 1.